The source of this T cell receptor (beta chain) is a study of Tregs in tolerant kidney transplant recipients. Across the whole study: The nonmyeloablative bone marrow transplants came from related graft donors, with transient mixed chimerism. Whole-study findings and limits: Tregs expanded with activated donor B cells seemed most donor-specific. No direct test of biological reproducibility was done here.

A remark on this clone: Its antigen is unidentified.

An overnight rest at 37°C with 200 IU/ml IL-2 preceded regulatory T cell sorting from thawed PBMCs. J lost 3 bases, V lost 10 bases, and 10 bases had no gene match. Germline CDR1 MNHNS, CDR2 SASEGT. The CDR3 consists of 14 residues. Clones were read by immunoSEQ multiplex PCR, and TCRdb kept only the in-frame ones, dropping some. This repertoire shows over 50,000 clones, 80% to 90% found once; its top ten account for about 2%. The sequence was obtained from a human donor who received a combined kidney and bone marrow transplant. J is TRBJ1-1 and V is TRBV6-1, with TRBD1 matching over 8 bases. The sequencing here drew on Tregs from blood, taken before the transplant. The CDR3 region has the DNA TGTGCCACCAGGGGGCGAATATGGGACACTGAAGCTTTCTTT. It codes for CATRGRIWDTEAFF.